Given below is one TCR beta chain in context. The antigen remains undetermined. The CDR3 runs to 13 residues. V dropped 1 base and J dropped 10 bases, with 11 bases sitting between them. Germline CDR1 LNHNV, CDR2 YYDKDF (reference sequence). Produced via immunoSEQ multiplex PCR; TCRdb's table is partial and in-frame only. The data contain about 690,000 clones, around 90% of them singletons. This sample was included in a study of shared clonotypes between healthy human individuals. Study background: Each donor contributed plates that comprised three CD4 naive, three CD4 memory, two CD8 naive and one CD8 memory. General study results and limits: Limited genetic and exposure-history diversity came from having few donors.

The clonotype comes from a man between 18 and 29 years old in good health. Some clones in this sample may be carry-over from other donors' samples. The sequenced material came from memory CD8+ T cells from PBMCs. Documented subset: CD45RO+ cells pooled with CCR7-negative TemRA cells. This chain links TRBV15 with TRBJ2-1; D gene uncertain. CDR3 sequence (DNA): TGTGCCACCAGCAGAGTTCTCGCGTCCGAGCAGTTCTTC. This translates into CATSRVLASEQFF.